Listed below are T cell receptor beta chains from one sample, sequenced in a study of blood T cell repertoires in COVID-19. The repertoire was sequenced with immunoSEQ multiplex PCR; TCRdb's copy has only in-frame clones and lacks some. The profile shows approximately 160,000 clones, roughly 77% of them singletons. Sequencing used peripheral blood. All receptors come from a human donor in a cohort sampled during active COVID-19. Both conserved end residues are part of each CDR3. D genes are given only for firm matches. A row's size may be missing; if present it is once, few, many or a size class.

12	-	TRBV5-6	TRBJ2-7	few	CASSLVGSGEYF	TGTGCCAGCAGCTTGGTAGGTTCCGGGGAGTACTTC
16	TRBD1	TRBV3-1/TRBV3-2	TRBJ2-1	-	CASSQDPPGTGEEQFF	TGTGCCAGCAGCCAAGACCCACCGGGGACAGGAGAAGAGCAGTTCTTC
17	-	TRBV5-1	TRBJ2-7	-	CASSLAGRDRRAYEQYF	TGCGCCAGCAGCTTGGCGGGGAGGGACAGGCGGGCCTACGAGCAGTACTTC
16	-	TRBV27	TRBJ2-3	-	CASSLSGGRSTDTQYF	TGTGCCAGCAGTTTATCTGGGGGGAGGAGCACAGATACGCAGTATTTT
15	-	TRBV14	TRBJ1-2	once	CASSPLGRAVGGYTF	TGTGCCAGCAGCCCCCTGGGCAGGGCTGTAGGGGGCTACACCTTC
16	-	TRBV5-5	TRBJ2-7	-	CASNLGVAGAPYEQYF	TGTGCCAGCAACCTGGGGGTGGCGGGGGCGCCCTACGAGCAGTACTTC
14	-	TRBV19	TRBJ1-2	-	CASSALTPNYGYTF	TGTGCCAGTAGTGCTTTGACACCTAACTATGGCTACACCTTC
13	-	TRBV5-8	TRBJ2-7	-	CASSLTDSYEQYF	TGTGCCAGCAGCCTGACAGACTCCTACGAGCAGTACTTC
13	-	TRBV6-5	TRBJ1-2	-	CASTSGVDHGYTF	TGTGCCAGCACCTCAGGGGTGGATCATGGCTACACCTTC
16	-	TRBV6-1	TRBJ2-7	-	CASSEAAGAQTYEQYF	TGTGCCAGCAGTGAAGCGGCGGGCGCCCAGACCTACGAGCAGTACTTC
14	-	TRBV2	TRBJ2-2	-	CASNSDRQTGELFF	TGTGCCAGCAACTCGGACAGACAGACCGGGGAGCTGTTTTTT
15	-	TRBV15	TRBJ2-1	few	CATSRDRSGYNEQFF	TGTGCCACCAGCAGAGATCGGAGCGGGTACAATGAGCAGTTCTTC
16	TRBD2	TRBV10-1	TRBJ2-7	once	CASSLGLAVSSYEQYF	TGCGCCAGCAGCCTGGGACTAGCGGTCAGCTCCTACGAGCAGTACTTC
14	-	TRBV2	TRBJ1-2	once	CASSWTGAGLGYTF	TGTGCCAGCAGTTGGACGGGAGCCGGACTTGGCTACACCTTC
14	-	TRBV10-3	TRBJ1-5	-	CAISDYRSNQPQHF	TGTGCCATCAGTGACTACAGGAGCAATCAGCCCCAGCATTTT
16	TRBD1	TRBV18	TRBJ2-5	-	CASSPLETGGMGTQYF	TGTGCCAGCTCACCACTCGAGACAGGGGGTATGGGGACCCAGTACTTC
16	TRBD1	TRBV7-8	TRBJ2-2	-	CASSLANRGLTGELFF	TGTGCCAGCAGCTTAGCGAATAGGGGGCTCACCGGGGAGCTGTTTTTT
14	TRBD1	TRBV6-6	TRBJ1-2	once	CASTEDRVIYGYTF	TGTGCCAGCACCGAGGACAGGGTTATTTATGGCTACACCTTC
14	-	TRBV5-5	TRBJ1-3	-	CASSLGPGGNTIYF	TGTGCCAGCAGCTTGGGGCCAGGTGGAAACACCATATATTTT
15	-	TRBV5-6	TRBJ1-5	-	CASSLPGLTNQPQHF	TGTGCCAGCAGCTTACCGGGACTGACCAATCAGCCCCAGCATTTT
14	TRBD2	TRBV18	TRBJ2-5	-	CASSPGTSMETQYF	TGTGCCAGCTCGCCCGGGACTAGCATGGAGACCCAGTACTTC
18	TRBD1	TRBV6-2/TRBV6-3	TRBJ2-6	many	CASSFGTGGFSGANVLTF	TGTGCCAGCAGTTTTGGCACAGGGGGGTTTTCTGGGGCCAACGTCCTGACTTTC
15	-	TRBV3-1/TRBV3-2	TRBJ2-1	-	CASSLRGSSYNEQFF	TGTGCCAGCAGCCTCCGTGGTAGCTCCTACAATGAGCAGTTCTTC
15	TRBD2	TRBV6-5	TRBJ2-7	-	CASSPTRGPSGNQYF	TGTGCCAGCAGTCCCACCCGAGGCCCTAGCGGCAACCAGTACTTC
12	-	TRBV14	TRBJ2-7	-	CASNQDRGPQYF	TGTGCCAGCAACCAAGATAGAGGTCCCCAGTACTTC
14	TRBD1	TRBV27	TRBJ2-5	-	CASSQGTGRETQYF	TGTGCCAGCAGTCAAGGGACAGGAAGAGAGACCCAGTACTTC
15	TRBD1	TRBV5-1	TRBJ2-3	once	CVTKTGQGGTDTQYF	TGCGTAACGAAGACGGGACAGGGAGGCACAGATACGCAGTATTTT
13	-	TRBV7-2	TRBJ1-2	few	CASSFRRIYGYTF	TGTGCCAGCAGCTTTCGGCGGATCTATGGCTACACCTTC
13	-	TRBV6-5	TRBJ2-1	-	CASRPQGLGEQFF	TGTGCCAGCAGACCCCAGGGCCTTGGTGAGCAGTTCTTC
13	-	TRBV5-8	TRBJ1-6	-	CASSNEPGSPLHF	TGTGCCAGCAGCAATGAACCAGGATCACCCCTCCACTTT
15	-	TRBV5-6	TRBJ2-7	-	CASSLSMRPPYEQYF	TGTGCCAGCAGCTTGTCAATGCGGCCGCCTTACGAGCAGTACTTC
15	-	TRBV7-9	TRBJ2-3	-	CASSPPGLGGDTQYF	TGTGCCAGCAGCCCGCCGGGACTCGGGGGTGATACGCAGTATTTT
13	-	TRBV19	TRBJ1-2	-	CASKGQPLSSYTF	TGTGCCAGTAAGGGGCAGCCCCTCTCGAGCTACACCTTC
13	-	TRBV10-3	TRBJ1-1	-	CAISETGNTEAFF	TGTGCCATCAGTGAGACGGGGAACACTGAAGCTTTCTTT
14	TRBD2	TRBV27	TRBJ2-7	-	CASSGTSGINEQYF	TGTGCCAGCAGCGGGACTAGCGGGATAAACGAGCAGTACTTC
15	-	TRBV18	TRBJ2-1	-	CASSEQGRSYNEQFF	TGTGCCAGCTCAGAACAGGGTAGGTCCTACAATGAGCAGTTCTTC
13	TRBD2	TRBV30	TRBJ2-7	-	CACTGLVSYEQYF	TGTGCCTGTACGGGACTAGTAAGCTACGAGCAGTACTTC